The 27 T cell receptor beta chains presented below share a single source sample, sequenced in a study of high-grade serous ovarian cancer treatment subgroups. The tumor samples were collected prior to definitive surgery or chemotherapy. Using immunoSEQ multiplex PCR, the repertoire was profiled, and TCRdb retains in-frame clones only, with some absent. Of some 15,000 clones detected, roughly nine tenths appear once; the ten largest clones hold around 6.5%. The specimen was tumor tissue. Source of these receptors: a human donor with high-grade serous ovarian cancer.

This rearrangement joins TRBV6-4 to TRBJ2-7; 12 bases align to TRBD2. This CDR3 contains 17 residues. Germline CDR1 reads MRHNA; CDR2 reads SNTAGT. The V segment lost 6 bases and the J segment 2 bases; nucleotides outside the gene matches: 11. The CDR3 nucleotides are TGTGCCAGCAGCAGGGAATTCTCTAGCGGGGGGGCCTACGAGCAGTACTTC. This gives the protein CASSREFSSGGAYEQYF.

The chain uses TRBV5-1 and TRBJ2-5, with 7 bases aligning to TRBD1. CDR1 and CDR2 (germline): SGHRS, YFSETQ. Unmatched junction bases numbered 5, after V lost 4 bases and J lost 2 bases. The CDR3 extends over 14 amino acids. The CDR3 DNA follows: TGCGCCAGCAGCCCGGGACAGCAACAAGAGACCCAGTACTTC. Protein sequence: CASSPGQQQETQYF.

This clone was detected once. The genes are TRBV19 and TRBJ1-3, with D hard to call. The CDR3 length is 15 residues. The V gene's germline CDR1 is LNHDA and CDR2 SQIVND (reference sequence). Between the trimmed V and J ends, which lost 4 bases and 4 bases, there was a span of 14 bases. CDR3 region: CASSKWQVKGNTIYF. The CDR3 DNA reads as TGTGCCAGTAGTAAGTGGCAGGTTAAAGGAAACACCATATATTTT.

The chain links TRBV2 to TRBJ1-5; a weak D match, TRBD1 (6 bases). With 4 bases removed from V and 2 bases from J, the gap between germline ends came to 12 bases. Germline lookup yields CDR1 SNHLY and CDR2 FYNNEI. The CDR3 sequence is 15 residues long. In nucleotides, the CDR3 is TGTGCCAGCAGTGTGGCCAGGGGCGGCAATCAGCCCCAGCATTTT. This sequence encodes CASSVARGGNQPQHF.

The rearrangement joins TRBV27 to TRBJ1-1; D gene unclear. The CDR3 contains 15 residues. Germline values: CDR1 MNHEY, CDR2 SMNVEV (reference sequence). The V end was cut by 0 bases, the J end by 5 bases, with 13 bases between. The CDR3 nucleotides read TGTGCCAGCAGTTTATCGGGGAGGGCAAGTACTGAAGCTTTCTTT. Translation: CASSLSGRASTEAFF.

In DNA form, the CDR3 reads TGTGCCAGCAGCGTAGGTGGGGTTCGGACTGAAGCTTTCTTT. Translated, it gives CASSVGGVRTEAFF. The rearrangement uses TRBV9 and TRBJ1-1, with no clear D. This CDR3 region has 14 residues. Trimming took off 0 bases at V and 5 bases at J, with 11 bases between the two ends. The V gene's germline CDR1 is SGDLS and CDR2 YYNGEE.

The rearrangement joins TRBV5-1 to TRBJ2-1, with D hard to call. Germline V gives CDR1 SGHRS, CDR2 YFSETQ. Trimming left V 0 bases short and J 3 bases short, with 7 bases between. This CDR3 is built from 14 residues. CDR3 DNA sequence: TGCGCCAGCAGCTTGGCTCGAGGCTACAATGAGCAGTTCTTC. Its translation is CASSLARGYNEQFF.

The J gene is TRBJ2-2, the V gene TRBV7-9; weak D call: TRBD1 (6 bases). Germline V CDR1 and CDR2: SEHNR, FQNEAQ (reference sequence). CDR3 length: 15 residues. V was trimmed by 3 bases and J by 1 base, leaving 9 bases between them. CDR3 region: CASSFQGMNTGELFF. The CDR3, as DNA: TGTGCCAGCAGCTTTCAGGGGATGAACACCGGGGAGCTGTTTTTT.

This chain links TRBV2 with TRBJ2-6; no clear D. This CDR3 has 13 amino acids. The germline V and J ends were trimmed by 7 bases and 3 bases, with 7 bases remaining between them. From germline, CDR1 is SNHLY and CDR2 FYNNEI. The CDR3 loop is CASMEHGANVLTF. The CDR3 coding sequence is TGTGCCAGCATGGAGCATGGGGCCAACGTCCTGACTTTC.

This clone was detected only a few times. This sequence joins TRBV9 and TRBJ1-4; D is unclear. Trimming removed 0 bases at V and 0 bases at J, with 6 bases between. The germline V gene has CDR1 SGDLS and CDR2 YYNGEE. The CDR3 consists of 15 residues. The CDR3 DNA reads TGTGCCAGCAGCGTAGGGGGTGCAACTAATGAAAAACTGTTTTTT. Translated, it gives CASSVGGATNEKLFF.

The rearrangement joins TRBV6-1 to TRBJ1-1; D perhaps matches TRBD1 (5 bases). From germline, CDR1 is MNHNS and CDR2 SASEGT. The CDR3 totals 14 residues. V gave up 4 bases and J gave up 6 bases, with 15 bases separating them. This CDR3 is CASSVRGQDAEAFF. For the CDR3, the DNA is TGTGCCAGCAGTGTGCGGGGCCAAGATGCTGAAGCTTTCTTT.

J is TRBJ2-5 and V is TRBV2; 11 nucleotides align to TRBD2. From germline, CDR1 is SNHLY and CDR2 FYNNEI. CDR3 length: 16 amino acids. V shed 6 bases and J 3 bases; nucleotides not matched to a gene: 9. CDR3 protein: CASRQYLAGGEETQYF. The CDR3 DNA is TGTGCCAGCAGGCAATATCTAGCGGGGGGTGAAGAGACCCAGTACTTC.

The chain couples TRBV5-1 to TRBJ2-3; 13 bases line up with TRBD2. CDR3 length equals 18 residues. The ends lost 3 bases at V and 6 bases at J; junction bases unmatched: 13. Per the germline V gene, CDR1 is SGHRS and CDR2 is YFSETQ. CDR3 coding DNA: TGCGCCAGCAGCTACCCACGACTAGCGGGGGGACCGGCGGATACGCAGTATTTT. It specifies CASSYPRLAGGPADTQYF.

This chain joins TRBV15 and TRBJ2-3; D call uncertain. Trimming left V 0 bases short and J 8 bases short, with 6 bases between. The germline CDR1 and CDR2 sequences are LNHNV and YYDKDF (reference sequence). The CDR3 is made up of 12 amino acids. The CDR3, as DNA: TGTGCCACCAGCAGAGATTTGGGTACGCAGTATTTT. Protein sequence: CATSRDLGTQYF. The full variable domain, its missing parts supplied by reference TRBV15 and TRBJ2-3, is DAMVIQNPRYQVTQFGKPVTLSCSQTLNHNVMYWYQQKSSQAPKLLFHYYDKDFNNEADTPDNFQSRRPNTSFCFLDIRSPGLGDTAMYLCATSRDLGTQYFGPGTRLTVL.

The gene calls are TRBV2 and TRBJ1-6; the D is unclear. The length of the CDR3 is 15 residues. V was shortened by 2 bases and J by 3 bases, with 8 bases between the two germline ends. In germline, CDR1 is SNHLY, CDR2 FYNNEI. The CDR3 is CASSETPNYNSPLHF. CDR3 sequence (DNA): TGTGCCAGCAGTGAAACGCCTAACTATAATTCACCCCTCCACTTT. The full variable domain, its missing parts supplied by reference TRBV2 and TRBJ1-6, is EPEVTQTPSHQVTQMGQEVILRCVPISNHLYFYWYRQILGQKVEFLVSFYNNEISEKSEIFDDQFSVERPDGSNFTLKIRSTKLEDSAMYFCASSETPNYNSPLHFGNGTRLTVT.

V is TRBV23-1 and J is TRBJ2-1; D might be TRBD2 (5 bases). TRBV23-1 is an open reading frame, and its role is uncertain. Trimming shortened V by 1 base and J by 5 bases, and 15 bases separated the two germline ends. CDR3 length: 16 residues. CDR3 region: CASSQWGDIHHNEQFF. The DNA for the CDR3 is TGCGCCAGCAGTCAATGGGGAGACATCCACCACAATGAGCAGTTCTTC.

The chain joins TRBV6-5 to TRBJ1-6; unclear D gene. Looked up from germline, CDR1 is MNHEY and CDR2 is SVGAGI. The CDR3 length is 15 residues. V lost 5 bases and J 7 bases, leaving 15 bases between the germline ends. DNA for the CDR3: TGTGCCAGCAGTCGCAACCGGGTCACGAATTCACCCCTCCACTTT. Translating it yields CASSRNRVTNSPLHF.

CDR3 sequence reads: CASSLAFLRGGSTDTQYF. Written as DNA, the CDR3 is TGTGCCAGCAGCTTGGCCTTCCTCAGGGGAGGGTCCACAGATACGCAGTATTTT. This chain uses TRBV5-4 with TRBJ2-3; possible D gene TRBD2, 7 bases. CDR1 and CDR2 (germline): SGHNT, YYREEE (reference sequence). V was pared by 0 bases and J by 2 bases, with 19 bases between. This CDR3 comprises 18 residues. Combining the CDR3 with reference TRBV5-4 and TRBJ2-3 gives the whole variable domain ETGVTQSPTHLIKTRGQQVTLRCSSQSGHNTVSWYQQALGQGPQFIFQYYREEENGRGNFPPRFSGLQFPNYSSELNVNALELDDSALYLCASSLAFLRGGSTDTQYFGPGTRLTVL.

This sequence joins TRBV6-1 and TRBJ2-6, with 9 bases aligning to TRBD1. Per the germline V gene, CDR1 is MNHNS and CDR2 is SASEGT. The V gene end was trimmed by 4 bases and the J gene end by 3 bases; junction bases not matched to a gene: 4. CDR3 length: 16 amino acids. The CDR3 loop reads CASSGTGALGANVLTF. The CDR3 region has the DNA TGTGCCAGCAGTGGGACAGGGGCGCTTGGGGCCAACGTCCTGACTTTC.

This chain links TRBV7-6 with TRBJ2-3; 9 bases line up with TRBD2. There are 17 residues in the CDR3. CDR1 is SGHVS and CDR2 is FNYEAQ in the germline V gene. The junction had 5 bases not matched to a gene; V was cut back by 1 base and J by 0 bases. The CDR3 nucleotides are TGTGCCAGCAGCTTAGGGCTAGCGGGAAGAAGCACAGATACGCAGTATTTT. This gives the protein CASSLGLAGRSTDTQYF.

The chain has TRBV19 and TRBJ2-7; a weak D match, TRBD2 (7 bases). V shed 5 bases and J shed 7 bases, with 12 bases lying between them. Germline V gene sequence: CDR1 LNHDA, CDR2 SQIVND (reference sequence). The CDR3 consists of 12 residues. CDR3: CASSGGGPEQYF. CDR3 bases: TGTGCCAGTAGTGGGGGGGGGCCGGAGCAGTACTTC.

The V and J genes are TRBV30 and TRBJ1-5, with 8 bases lining up with TRBD1. The CDR3 is 13 amino acids. Germline-derived CDR1 and CDR2 are GTSNPN and SVGIG (reference sequence). V lost 2 bases, J lost 9 bases, and 6 bases stayed unmatched. Here the CDR3 DNA reads TGTGCCTGGAGTACGACAGGGGAACTGCCCCAGCATTTT. It specifies CAWSTTGELPQHF.

The V call is TRBV25-1, the J call TRBJ1-1, with D possibly TRBD1 on 6 matching bases. V was shortened by 4 bases and J by 0 bases, with 12 bases between the two germline ends. CDR1 and CDR2 (germline): MGHDK, SYGVNS. CDR3 size: 15 residues. DNA for the CDR3: TGTGCCAGCAGTGGACCTGGGACATTGAACACTGAAGCTTTCTTT. Its protein product is CASSGPGTLNTEAFF. Full variable domain (rest looked up from reference TRBV25-1 and TRBJ1-1): EADIYQTPRYLVIGTGKKITLECSQTMGHDKMYWYQQDPGMELHLIHYSYGVNSTEKGDLSSESTVSRIRTEHFPLTLESARPSHTSQYLCASSGPGTLNTEAFFGQGTRLTVV.

V is TRBV19 and J is TRBJ2-7; D is tentatively TRBD1 or TRBD2 (5 bases each). This CDR3 has 13 residues. V lost 2 bases, J lost 6 bases, and 11 bases lay in between. CDR1 LNHDA and CDR2 SQIVND come from the germline V gene (reference sequence). The CDR3, as DNA: TGTGCCAGTAGTATAAGGTCAGGGAGCGAGCAGTACTTC. Protein sequence: CASSIRSGSEQYF.

The J gene is TRBJ1-1, the V gene TRBV9; 7 bases map to TRBD1. The V gene's germline CDR1 is SGDLS and CDR2 YYNGEE. V shed 5 bases and J 6 bases; nucleotides not matched to a gene: 19. This CDR3 region has 17 residues. The CDR3 loop reads CASRPQTSTGYGAEAFF. In DNA form, the CDR3 reads TGTGCCAGCAGGCCTCAAACGTCGACAGGGTACGGGGCTGAAGCTTTCTTT.

This clone has just one count. V and J are TRBV9 and TRBJ2-6; D gene ambiguous. The V gene's germline CDR1 is SGDLS and CDR2 YYNGEE. The CDR3 totals 17 residues. The ends were cut back, 0 bases at V and 0 bases at J, with 10 bases in the middle. Here the CDR3 DNA reads TGTGCCAGCAGCGTAGGGACCGGATTCTCTGGGGCCAACGTCCTGACTTTC. Amino acid sequence: CASSVGTGFSGANVLTF.

Here the CDR3 reads CASSATGTSYNEQFF. The CDR3 DNA follows: TGTGCCAGCAGCGCCACCGGGACATCCTACAATGAGCAGTTCTTC. The J gene is TRBJ2-1, the V gene TRBV9; a possible D gene is TRBD1 (6 bases). The germline CDR1 and CDR2 sequences are SGDLS and YYNGEE. Trimming pared 3 bases from V and 1 base from J, leaving 11 bases between. This CDR3 has 15 amino acids.